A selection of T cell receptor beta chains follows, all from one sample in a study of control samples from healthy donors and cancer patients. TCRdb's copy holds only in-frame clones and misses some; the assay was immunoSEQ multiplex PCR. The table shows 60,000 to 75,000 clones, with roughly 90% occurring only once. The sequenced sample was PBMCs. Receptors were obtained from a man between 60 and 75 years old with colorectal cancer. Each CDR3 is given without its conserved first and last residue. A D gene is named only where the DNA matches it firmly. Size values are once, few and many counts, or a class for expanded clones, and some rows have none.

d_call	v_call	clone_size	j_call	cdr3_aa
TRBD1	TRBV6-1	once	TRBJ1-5	ASSEWGQADQPQH
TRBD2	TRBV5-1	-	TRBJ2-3	ASSLAGYGTDTQY
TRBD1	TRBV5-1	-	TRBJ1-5	ASSPGDSTWNQPQH
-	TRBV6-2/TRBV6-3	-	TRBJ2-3	ASSWEGETDTQY
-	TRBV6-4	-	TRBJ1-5	ASSDHEWGSQPQH
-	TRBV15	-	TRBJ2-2	ATSRGDGVANTGELF
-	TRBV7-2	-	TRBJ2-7	ASSLVWGSDAGEQY
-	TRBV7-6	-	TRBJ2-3	ASTPERSIYTDTQY
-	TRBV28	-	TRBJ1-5	ASSFGGTNQPQH
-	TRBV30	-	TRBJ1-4	AWSRQGNEKLF
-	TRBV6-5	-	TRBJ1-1	ASSSQLGLAEAF
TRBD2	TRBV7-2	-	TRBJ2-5	ASSFFGGGIQETQY
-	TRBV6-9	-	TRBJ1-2	ASSYSPWNYGYT
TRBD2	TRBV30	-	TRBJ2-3	ALMGGGTDTQY
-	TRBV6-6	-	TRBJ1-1	ASSYRGVEAF
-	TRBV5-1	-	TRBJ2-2	ASSLAGGGGLGGELF
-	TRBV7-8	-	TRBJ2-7	ASSPRGSYEQY
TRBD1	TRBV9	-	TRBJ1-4	ASSVEGQEVEKLF
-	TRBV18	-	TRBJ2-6	ASSPSTGPFSGANVLT
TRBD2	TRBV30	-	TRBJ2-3	AWSFGGTSKTDTQY
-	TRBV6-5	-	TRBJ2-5	ASSFGETQY
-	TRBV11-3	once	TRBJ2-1	ASSLEQSRNEQF
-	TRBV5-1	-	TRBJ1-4	ASRGTGNEKLF
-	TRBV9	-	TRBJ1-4	ASSVSGWSEKLF
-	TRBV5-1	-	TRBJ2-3	ASSLIQPTDTQY
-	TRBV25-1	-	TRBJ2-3	ASSEFDTDTQY
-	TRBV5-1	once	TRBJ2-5	ASSQDTSGDQETQY
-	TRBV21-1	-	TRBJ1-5	ASSKGQRGRGISNQPQH
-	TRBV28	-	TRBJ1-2	ASSLWGGSGYT
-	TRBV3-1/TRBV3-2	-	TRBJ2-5	ASSPPFSGIQETQY
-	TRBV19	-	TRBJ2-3	ASSDRPGTTDTQY
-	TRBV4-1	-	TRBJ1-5	ASSFKEGGNQPQH
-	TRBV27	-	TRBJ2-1	ASSFRTPGGGRYNEQF
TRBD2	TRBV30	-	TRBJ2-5	AWSSSFLSGGKETQY
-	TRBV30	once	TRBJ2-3	ACRSAHTDTQY
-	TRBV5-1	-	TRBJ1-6	ASSLGADSSYNSPLH
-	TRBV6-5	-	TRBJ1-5	ASSYRGGGEWPQH
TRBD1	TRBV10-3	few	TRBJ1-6	AISGQGSNNSPLH
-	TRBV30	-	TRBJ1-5	AWSVRDNQPQH
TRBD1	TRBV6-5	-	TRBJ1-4	ASTGGPWEKLF
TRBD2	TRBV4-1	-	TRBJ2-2	ASSQAPGTSGAGELF
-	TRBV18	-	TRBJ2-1	ASSPRRDYEQF
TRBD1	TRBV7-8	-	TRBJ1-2	ASSLTQGSGYT
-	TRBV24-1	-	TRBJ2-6	ATSTGPTLRRPLSGANVLT
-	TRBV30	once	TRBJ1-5	AWSDSNQPQH
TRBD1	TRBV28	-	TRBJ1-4	ASSWGQTWSVREKLF
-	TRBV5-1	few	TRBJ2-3	ASTPPSGATQY
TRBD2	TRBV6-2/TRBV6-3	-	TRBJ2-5	ASSYGTSGGRGLETQY
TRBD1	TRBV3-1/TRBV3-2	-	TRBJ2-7	ASSPSGQGSYEQY
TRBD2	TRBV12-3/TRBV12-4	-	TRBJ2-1	ASGTSSYNEQF
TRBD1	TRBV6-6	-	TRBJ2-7	ASSFDRGSYEQY
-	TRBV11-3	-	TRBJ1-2	ASSLLAGVNYGYT
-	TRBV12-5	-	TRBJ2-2	ASEQGRGELF
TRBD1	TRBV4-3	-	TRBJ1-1	ASSLGRGRNTEAF
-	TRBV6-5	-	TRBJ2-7	ASSYSVDQGPYEQY
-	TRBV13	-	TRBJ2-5	ASLRGGLLRETQY
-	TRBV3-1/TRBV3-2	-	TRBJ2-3	ASSQGMVNTQY
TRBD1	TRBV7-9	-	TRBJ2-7	ASSFRGTGGYEQY
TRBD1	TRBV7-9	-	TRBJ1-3	ASSLTGSGNTIY
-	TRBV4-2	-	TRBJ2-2	ASSRGTGGELF